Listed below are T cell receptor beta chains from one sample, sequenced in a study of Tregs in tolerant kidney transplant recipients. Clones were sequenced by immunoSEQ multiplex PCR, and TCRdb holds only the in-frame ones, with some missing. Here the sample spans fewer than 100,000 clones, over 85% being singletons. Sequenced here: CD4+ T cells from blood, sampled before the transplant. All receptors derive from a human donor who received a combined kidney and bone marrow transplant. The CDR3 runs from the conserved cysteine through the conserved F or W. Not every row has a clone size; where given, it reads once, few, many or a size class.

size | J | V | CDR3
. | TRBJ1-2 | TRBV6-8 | CASRTGTGRSPNYGYTF
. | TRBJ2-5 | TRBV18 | CASSPTSGEETQYF
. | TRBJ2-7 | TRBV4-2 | CASSPEDGGGTSYEQYF
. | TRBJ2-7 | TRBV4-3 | CASSQDRHRLRGYEQYF
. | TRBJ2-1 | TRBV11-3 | CASSSSGGGGEQFF
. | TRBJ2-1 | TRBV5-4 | CASMGGLNNEQFF
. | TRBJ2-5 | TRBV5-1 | CASKEQGARETQYF
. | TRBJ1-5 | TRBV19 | CASTGTGGNQPQHF
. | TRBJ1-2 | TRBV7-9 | CASSLPNRDINYGYTF
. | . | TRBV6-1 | CASIATATYEQYF
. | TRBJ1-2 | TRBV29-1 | CSAHRGLSGYTF
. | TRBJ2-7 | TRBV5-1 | CASSLREDRAYEQYF
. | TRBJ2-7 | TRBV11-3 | CASSPSGRAHYEQYF
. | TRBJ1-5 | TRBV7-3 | CASSLSSDQPQHF
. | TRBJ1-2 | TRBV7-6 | CASSPRQGFGYTF
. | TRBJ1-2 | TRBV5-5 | CASSQDQGQGYTF
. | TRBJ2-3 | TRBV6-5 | CASRGLAVDTQYF
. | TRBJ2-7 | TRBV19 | CASSILGQGFGPKMYEQYF
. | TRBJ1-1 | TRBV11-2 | CASSFFTEAFF
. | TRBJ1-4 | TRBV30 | CACRGRVDEKLFF
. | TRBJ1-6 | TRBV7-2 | CASSFWTGENSPLHF
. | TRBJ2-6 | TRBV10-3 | CAISEPLRQGLAGANVLTF
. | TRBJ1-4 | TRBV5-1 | CASSLEGQGSTNEKLFF
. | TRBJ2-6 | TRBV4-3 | CASSLIRGGPANSGANVLTF
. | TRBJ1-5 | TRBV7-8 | CASSLDRTVNAQPQHF
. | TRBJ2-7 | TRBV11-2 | CASSPAGLEQYF
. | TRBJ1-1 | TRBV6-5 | CASSYFGQGAIEAFF
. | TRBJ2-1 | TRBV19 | CASSRELAGMSYNEQFF
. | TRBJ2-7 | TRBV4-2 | CASSQDGSLQGHEQYF
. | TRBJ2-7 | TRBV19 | CASSGSYEQYF
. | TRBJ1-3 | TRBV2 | CASALQGSGNTIYF
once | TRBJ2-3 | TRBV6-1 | CASSVEDRDYTDTQYF
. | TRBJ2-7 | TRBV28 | CASNPGVIFEQYF
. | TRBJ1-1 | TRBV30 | CAWSWDRPEAFF
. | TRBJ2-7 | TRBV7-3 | CASSLFADPYEQYF
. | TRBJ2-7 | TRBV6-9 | CASSSPTGTGDPYEQYF
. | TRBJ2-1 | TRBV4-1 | CASSQDYMTGGYEQFF
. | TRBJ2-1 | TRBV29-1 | CSGGTGRINEQFF
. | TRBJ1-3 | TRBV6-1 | CASSGQVSGNTIYF